The next 30 T cell receptor beta chains were all read from a single sample in a study of T cell responses to AZD1222 COVID-19 vaccine. Repertoires were generated with immunoSEQ multiplex PCR, while TCRdb's copy carries only in-frame clones and drops some. The data hold 85,000 to 130,000 clones, with 85% to 90% observed a single time. Sequenced here: peripheral blood, sampled on day 0 of AZD1222 vaccination. Receptors originate from an adult in good health.

This chain joins TRBV12-3 or TRBV12-4 and TRBJ2-7; no firm D call. This CDR3 is 13 amino acids long. Between the trimmed V and J ends, which lost 2 bases and 3 bases, there was a span of 8 bases. The CDR3 nucleotides are TGTGCCAGCAGTTTAATGGCAGGCTACGAGCAGTACTTC. It encodes CASSLMAGYEQYF.

The gene calls are TRBV6-2 or TRBV6-3 and TRBJ1-1, with D possibly being TRBD1 (6 bases). V was pared by 0 bases and J by 9 bases, with 11 bases between. Germline V CDR1 and CDR2: MNHEY, SVGEGT. The CDR3 loop spans 13 amino acids. CDR3 in amino acids: CASSYSEGGQAFF. In DNA form, the CDR3 reads TGTGCCAGCAGTTACTCGGAGGGGGGCCAAGCTTTCTTT.

V and J are TRBV5-1 and TRBJ1-1; D not resolved. CDR1 SGHRS and CDR2 YFSETQ come from the germline V gene. V lost 1 base to trimming and J lost 0 bases, with 10 bases between them. The CDR3 totals 15 residues. The chain's CDR3 is CASSLIADLNTEAFF. CDR3 DNA: TGCGCCAGCAGCTTGATCGCGGATTTGAACACTGAAGCTTTCTTT.

The chain has TRBV6-6 and TRBJ2-7; D possibly corresponds to TRBD2 (7 bases). Germline V gene lookup returns CDR1 MNHNY and CDR2 SVGAGI (reference sequence). The CDR3 has 14 amino acids. The V end lost 5 bases, the J end lost 3 bases, and 14 bases lay between the germline ends. This CDR3 reads CASSPRGGDYEQYF. As DNA, the CDR3 is TGTGCCAGCAGTCCCAGGGGAGGGGACTACGAGCAGTACTTC.

The chain recombines TRBV6-6 with TRBJ1-1; D perhaps matches TRBD1 (5 bases). The V end lost 6 bases, the J end lost 0 bases, and 17 bases lay between the germline ends. This CDR3 spans 16 amino acids. Germline CDR1 MNHNY, CDR2 SVGAGI (reference sequence). DNA for the CDR3: TGTGCCAGCAGGGGGAGGGGCTACCCTATGAACACTGAAGCTTTCTTT. It specifies CASRGRGYPMNTEAFF.

This clone was picked up one time. The genes are TRBV6-1 and TRBJ2-1; D not certain. Germline V gene sequence: CDR1 MNHNS, CDR2 SASEGT. The V end was cut by 4 bases, the J end by 0 bases, with 16 bases between. The CDR3 spans 17 residues. In nucleotides, the CDR3 is TGTGCCAGCAGTGCTAGGTCGGCCGGTGGCTCCTACAATGAGCAGTTCTTC. Residues: CASSARSAGGSYNEQFF.

The sample holds one count of this clone. V gene TRBV21-1 combines with J gene TRBJ2-2; the table names TRBD1, a call not compared with the DNA. TRBV21-1 is an annotated pseudogene. The CDR3 loop spans 19 amino acids. The chain's CDR3 is CASSPPNSRDRASTGELFF. The DNA for the CDR3 is TGTGCCAGCAGCCCCCCTAACAGCCGGGACAGGGCGTCCACCGGGGAGCTGTTTTTT.

The rearrangement joins TRBV9 to TRBJ2-3; 8 bases agree with TRBD2. The CDR3 extends over 15 amino acids. Trimming at V came to 4 bases and at J to 0 bases, leaving 4 bases not matched to a gene. Germline V gene lookup returns CDR1 SGDLS and CDR2 YYNGEE. The CDR3: CASSQAGASTDTQYF. CDR3 nucleotide sequence: TGTGCCAGCAGCCAAGCGGGGGCCAGCACAGATACGCAGTATTTT.

The CDR3 protein is CATSSADRGNPYGYTF. CDR3 in DNA: TGTGCCACCAGCAGTGCAGACAGGGGGAACCCGTATGGCTACACCTTC. The gene calls are TRBV15 and TRBJ1-2; 9 bases agree with TRBD1. Germline V lookup: CDR1 LNHNV, CDR2 YYDKDF (reference sequence). V lost 3 bases to trimming and J lost 5 bases; unmatched junction nucleotides: 10. The CDR3 loop spans 16 amino acids.

The chain uses TRBV12-3 or TRBV12-4 and TRBJ1-5; D call uncertain. CDR3 length: 12 amino acids. The V gene lost 5 bases and the J gene lost 10 bases, with 12 bases spanning the gap. The chain's CDR3 is CASSPTVLPQHF. DNA for the CDR3: TGTGCCAGCAGTCCCACAGTTCTTCCCCAGCATTTT.

The V gene is TRBV5-1, the J gene TRBJ2-3; D uncertain. Deletions cut 0 bases from V and 5 bases from J, with 4 bases between. Germline values: CDR1 SGHRS, CDR2 YFSETQ. The CDR3 has 12 residues. The chain's CDR3 is CASSLERDTQYF. The CDR3 DNA follows: TGCGCCAGCAGCTTGGAGAGAGATACGCAGTATTTT.

The gene calls are TRBV10-3 and TRBJ2-5, with TRBD2 identical over 12 bases. The germline V gene encodes CDR1 ENHRY and CDR2 SYGVKD. The junction had 3 bases not matched to a gene; V was cut back by 6 bases and J by 1 base. The CDR3 contains 15 residues. The CDR3 bases are TGTGCCATCAGCTCTAGCGGGGGGGCCCAAGAGACCCAGTACTTC. This translates into CAISSSGGAQETQYF.

This clone was seen just once. The chain recombines TRBV7-9 with TRBJ2-5; D not resolved. The CDR3 is 14 amino acids. V was trimmed by 2 bases and J by 3 bases, leaving 10 bases between them. Germline V lookup: CDR1 SEHNR, CDR2 FQNEAQ (reference sequence). CDR3 region: CASSLSLGEETQYF. The CDR3 DNA is TGTGCCAGCAGCTTAAGCCTTGGGGAAGAGACCCAGTACTTC.

V gene TRBV28 combines with J gene TRBJ1-3; TRBD1 aligns across 10 bases. CDR1 and CDR2 from the germline V gene are MDHEN and SYDVKM. J lost 7 bases, V lost 2 bases, and 8 bases had no gene match. This CDR3 is 16 amino acids long. CDR3 protein: CASSLAGQGDGNTIYF. CDR3 nucleotides: TGTGCCAGCAGTTTAGCCGGACAGGGGGATGGGAACACCATATATTTT.

CDR3 in DNA: TGTGCCAGCAGCTTACCCCGGCGGAGGGTGGTTGAAAAACTGTTTTTT. Residues: CASSLPRRRVVEKLFF. The V call is TRBV11-2, the J call TRBJ1-4; D remains unclear. V was shortened by 2 bases and J by 7 bases, with 17 bases between the two germline ends. There are 16 residues in the CDR3. Germline V gene sequence: CDR1 SGHAT, CDR2 FQNNGV.

This chain joins TRBV2 and TRBJ2-7, with unresolved D. Germline CDR1 reads SNHLY; CDR2 reads FYNNEI. V was trimmed by 4 bases and J by 7 bases, leaving 8 bases between them. The CDR3 totals 11 residues. CDR3 sequence: CASSVSREQYF. For the CDR3, the DNA is TGTGCCAGCAGTGTGTCTAGGGAGCAGTACTTC.

This chain links TRBV11-2 with TRBJ1-1; no clear D. This CDR3 comprises 16 residues. CDR1 and CDR2 (germline): SGHAT, FQNNGV. Deletions cut 2 bases from V and 5 bases from J, with 18 bases between. CDR3 amino acids: CASSLRIRGWWTEAFF. The DNA of the CDR3 is TGTGCCAGCAGCTTACGTATCCGGGGATGGTGGACTGAAGCTTTCTTT.

This rearrangement joins TRBV6-5 to TRBJ1-6; 10 bases fit TRBD1. Germline V CDR1 and CDR2: MNHEY, SVGAGI. Losses at the gene ends were 6 bases for V and 7 bases for J; bases not matched to a gene: 3. The CDR3 is 14 amino acids. CDR3 amino acids: CASRTGQGNSPLHF. CDR3 coding DNA: TGTGCCAGCAGAACGGGACAGGGGAATTCACCCCTCCACTTT.

The chain carries TRBV5-4 and TRBJ2-3; perhaps TRBD2 as D (5 bases). Germline V gives CDR1 SGHNT, CDR2 YYREEE (reference sequence). Trimming removed 0 bases at V and 6 bases at J, with 14 bases between. The CDR3 length is 15 residues. The CDR3 is CASSLALRDRDTQYF. Here the CDR3 DNA reads TGTGCCAGCAGCTTGGCCTTGAGGGATCGGGATACGCAGTATTTT.

V usage is TRBV7-6 and J usage is TRBJ1-2; D is ambiguous. The CDR3 runs 13 residues. The V end lost 5 bases, the J end lost 5 bases, and 12 bases lay between the germline ends. Germline V gene lookup returns CDR1 SGHVS and CDR2 FNYEAQ. CDR3 in amino acids: CASSTRPHYGYTF. The DNA for the CDR3 is TGTGCCAGCAGCACAAGACCCCATTATGGCTACACCTTC.

The rearrangement uses TRBV4-2 and TRBJ1-1; D is uncertain. V was shortened by 1 base and J by 6 bases, with 6 bases between the two germline ends. The CDR3 has 12 amino acids. Per germline, CDR1 LGHNA and CDR2 YNFKEQ. The CDR3: CASSQASAEAFF. DNA of the CDR3: TGTGCCAGCAGCCAAGCCAGCGCTGAAGCTTTCTTT.

V and J are TRBV2 and TRBJ2-1; D is unresolved. Germline assignment: CDR1 SNHLY and CDR2 FYNNEI. The CDR3 runs to 12 residues. V was cut by 3 bases and J by 8 bases, with 8 bases left in between. CDR3 in amino acids: CASSDPADEQFF. CDR3 in DNA: TGTGCCAGCAGTGACCCGGCGGATGAGCAGTTCTTC.

The chain has TRBV11-2 and TRBJ2-7, with a possible D match to TRBD1 (6 bases). CDR3 length: 12 residues. V was shortened by 5 bases and J by 6 bases, with 11 bases between the two germline ends. Germline assignment: CDR1 SGHAT and CDR2 FQNNGV. The chain's CDR3 is CASSVRGFEQYF. The CDR3 DNA is TGTGCCAGCAGCGTCAGGGGATTCGAGCAGTACTTC.

Details on this clone: Different DNA sequences within this sample yield the same CDR3. This chain links TRBV29-1 with TRBJ2-7; 10 bases are shared with TRBD1. The CDR3 contains 12 residues. Trimming removed 4 bases from V and 6 bases from J; junction bases left unmatched: 3. The germline V gene has CDR1 SQVTM and CDR2 ANQGSEA. The CDR3 bases are TGCAGCGTTGGGGGACAGGGGCGCGAGCAGTACTTC. It is translated as CSVGGQGREQYF.

The chain links TRBV3-1 (or the pseudogene TRBV3-2) to TRBJ2-3; D ambiguous. Trimming pared 2 bases from V and 4 bases from J, leaving 10 bases between. This CDR3 has 14 residues. Germline V gives CDR1 LGHDT, CDR2 YNNKEL (reference sequence). This CDR3 reads CASSQPEESDTQYF. In nucleotides, the CDR3 is TGTGCCAGCAGCCAACCAGAGGAGTCAGATACGCAGTATTTT.

V and J are TRBV4-1 and TRBJ2-7, with 7 bases identical to TRBD2. Trimming removed 5 bases from V and 2 bases from J; junction bases left unmatched: 12. Per the germline V gene, CDR1 is MGHRA and CDR2 is YSYEKL. CDR3 length equals 16 residues. CDR3 loop: CASSMTSPSPTYEQYF. DNA of the CDR3: TGCGCCAGCAGCATGACTAGCCCGAGCCCGACCTACGAGCAGTACTTC.

In this sample, this clone turned up once. This chain joins TRBV15 and TRBJ2-3; weak D call: TRBD2 (6 bases). V gave up 0 bases and J gave up 2 bases, with 12 bases separating them. The CDR3 covers 16 residues. Germline CDR1 LNHNV, CDR2 YYDKDF (reference sequence). DNA of the CDR3: TGTGCCACCAGCAGAGATCTCACTAGCATCACAGATACGCAGTATTTT. It codes for CATSRDLTSITDTQYF.

The rearrangement joins TRBV7-6 to TRBJ2-1, with 12 bases identical to TRBD2. From germline, CDR1 is SGHVS and CDR2 FNYEAQ. The V and J ends lost 5 bases and 8 bases, in that order; junction bases with no gene match: 7. The CDR3 extends over 15 amino acids. Here the CDR3 reads CASSQQTSGGYEQFF. The CDR3 DNA reads as TGTGCCAGCAGCCAACAAACTAGCGGGGGGTATGAGCAGTTCTTC.

V gene TRBV2 combines with J gene TRBJ2-7; tentative D call: TRBD2 (6 bases). The CDR3 has 14 amino acids. CDR1 and CDR2 from the germline V gene are SNHLY and FYNNEI. V was cut by 2 bases and J by 2 bases, with 10 bases left in between. The CDR3 is CASSEIWGAYEQYF. CDR3 bases: TGTGCCAGCAGTGAAATCTGGGGGGCCTACGAGCAGTACTTC.

The rearrangement joins TRBV7-8 to TRBJ1-6; no reliable D call. V lost 1 base to trimming and J lost 7 bases, with 5 bases between them. The CDR3 contains 13 residues. Per germline, CDR1 SGHVS and CDR2 FQNEAQ. The CDR3 loop reads CASSLVPNSPLHF. The CDR3 nucleotides read TGTGCCAGCAGCTTAGTTCCCAATTCACCCCTCCACTTT.